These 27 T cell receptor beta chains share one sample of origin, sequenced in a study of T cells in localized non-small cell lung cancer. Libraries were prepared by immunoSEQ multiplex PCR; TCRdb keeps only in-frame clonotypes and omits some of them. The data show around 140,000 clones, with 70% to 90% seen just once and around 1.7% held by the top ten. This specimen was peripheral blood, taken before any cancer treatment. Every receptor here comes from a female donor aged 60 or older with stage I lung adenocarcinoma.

The DNA of the CDR3 is TGCGCCAGCAGCCTGGGACAGGGCCCTCGGGGCACAGATACGCAGTATTTT. Translating it yields CASSLGQGPRGTDTQYF. The chain joins TRBV5-1 to TRBJ2-3, with 9 bases identical to TRBD1. The CDR3 runs 17 residues. Germline lookup yields CDR1 SGHRS and CDR2 YFSETQ. V shed 4 bases, J shed 1 base, and the junction held 10 bases outside the gene matches.

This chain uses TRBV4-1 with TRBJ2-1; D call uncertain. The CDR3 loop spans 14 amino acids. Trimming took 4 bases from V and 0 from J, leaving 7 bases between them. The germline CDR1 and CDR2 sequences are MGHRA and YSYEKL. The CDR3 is CASSRSSSYNEQFF. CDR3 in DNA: TGCGCCAGCAGCCGTTCAAGCTCCTACAATGAGCAGTTCTTC.

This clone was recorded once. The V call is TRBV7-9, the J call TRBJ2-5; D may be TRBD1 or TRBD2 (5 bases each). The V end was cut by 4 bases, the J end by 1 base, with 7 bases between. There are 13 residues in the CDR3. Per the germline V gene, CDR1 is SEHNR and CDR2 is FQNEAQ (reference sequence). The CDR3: CASSSGPQETQYF. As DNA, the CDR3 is TGTGCCAGCAGCTCGGGACCCCAAGAGACCCAGTACTTC.

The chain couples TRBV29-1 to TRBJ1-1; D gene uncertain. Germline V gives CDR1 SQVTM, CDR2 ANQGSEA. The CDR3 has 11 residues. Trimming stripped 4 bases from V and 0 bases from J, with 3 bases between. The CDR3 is CSVALNTEAFF. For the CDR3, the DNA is TGCAGCGTTGCTCTGAACACTGAAGCTTTCTTT.

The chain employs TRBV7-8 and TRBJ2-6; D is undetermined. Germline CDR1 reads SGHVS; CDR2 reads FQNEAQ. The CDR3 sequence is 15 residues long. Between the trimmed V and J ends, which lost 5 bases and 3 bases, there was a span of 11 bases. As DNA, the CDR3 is TGTGCCAGCAGCGCAGCCGGTGGTGGGGCCAACGTCCTGACTTTC. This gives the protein CASSAAGGGANVLTF.

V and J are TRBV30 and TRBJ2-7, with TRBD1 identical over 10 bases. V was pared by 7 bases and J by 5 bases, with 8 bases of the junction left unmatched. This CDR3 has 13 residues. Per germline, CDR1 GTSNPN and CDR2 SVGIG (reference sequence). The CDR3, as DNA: TGTGCCTACCGCGGACAGGGGGTTCACGAGCAGTACTTC. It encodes CAYRGQGVHEQYF.

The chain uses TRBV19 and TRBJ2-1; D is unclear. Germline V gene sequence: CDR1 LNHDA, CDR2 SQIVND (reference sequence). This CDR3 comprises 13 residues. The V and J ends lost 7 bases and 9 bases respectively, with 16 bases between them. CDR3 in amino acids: CASTKEIPSEQFF. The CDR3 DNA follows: TGTGCCAGTACTAAGGAGATTCCCAGTGAGCAGTTCTTC.

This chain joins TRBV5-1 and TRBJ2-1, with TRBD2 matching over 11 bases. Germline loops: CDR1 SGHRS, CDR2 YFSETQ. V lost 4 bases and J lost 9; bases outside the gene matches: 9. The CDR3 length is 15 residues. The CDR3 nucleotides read TGCGCCAGCAGCCCCGTAGCGGGAGGGCCTAGTGAGCAGTTCTTC. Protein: CASSPVAGGPSEQFF. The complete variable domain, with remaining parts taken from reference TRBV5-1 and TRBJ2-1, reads KAGVTQTPRYLIKTRGQQVTLSCSPISGHRSVSWYQQTPGQGLQFLFEYFSETQRNKGNFPGRFSGRQFSNSRSEMNVSTLELGDSALYLCASSPVAGGPSEQFFGPGTRLTVL.

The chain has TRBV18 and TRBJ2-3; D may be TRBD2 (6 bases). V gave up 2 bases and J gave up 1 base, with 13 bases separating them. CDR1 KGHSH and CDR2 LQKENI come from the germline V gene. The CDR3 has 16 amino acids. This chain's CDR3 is CASSPAGGVRTDTQYF. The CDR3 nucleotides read TGTGCCAGCTCACCAGCCGGGGGAGTGCGCACAGATACGCAGTATTTT.

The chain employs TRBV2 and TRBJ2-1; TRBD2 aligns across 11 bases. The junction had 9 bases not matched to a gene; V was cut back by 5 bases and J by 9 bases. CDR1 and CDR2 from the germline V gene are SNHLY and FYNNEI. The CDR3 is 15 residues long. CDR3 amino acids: CASSPTSGRFGEQFF. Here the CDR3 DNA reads TGTGCCAGCAGTCCCACTAGCGGGAGATTCGGTGAGCAGTTCTTC.

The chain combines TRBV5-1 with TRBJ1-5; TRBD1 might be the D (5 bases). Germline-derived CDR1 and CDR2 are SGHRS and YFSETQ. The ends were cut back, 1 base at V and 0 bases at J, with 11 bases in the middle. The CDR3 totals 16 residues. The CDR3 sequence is CASSLMPQDSNQPQHF. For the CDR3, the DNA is TGCGCCAGCAGCTTGATGCCACAGGATAGCAATCAGCCCCAGCATTTT.

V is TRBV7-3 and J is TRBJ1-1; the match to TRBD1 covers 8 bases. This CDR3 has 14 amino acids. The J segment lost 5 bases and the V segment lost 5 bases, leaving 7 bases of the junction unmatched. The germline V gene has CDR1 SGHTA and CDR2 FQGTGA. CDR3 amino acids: CASSPGQGGTEAFF. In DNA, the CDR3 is TGTGCCAGCAGCCCCGGACAGGGTGGGACTGAAGCTTTCTTT. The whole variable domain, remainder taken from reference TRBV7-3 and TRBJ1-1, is GAGVSQTPSNKVTEKGKYVELRCDPISGHTALYWYRQSLGQGPEFLIYFQGTGAADDSGLPNDRFFAVRPEGSVSTLKIQRTERGDSAVYLCASSPGQGGTEAFFGQGTRLTVV.

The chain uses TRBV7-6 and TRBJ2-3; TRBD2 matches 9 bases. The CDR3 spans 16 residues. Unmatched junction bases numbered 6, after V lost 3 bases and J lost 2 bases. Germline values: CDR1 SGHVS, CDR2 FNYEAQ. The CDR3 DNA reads TGTGCCAGCAGCTTGGGGGCGGGAGGGATCACAGATACGCAGTATTTT. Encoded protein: CASSLGAGGITDTQYF.

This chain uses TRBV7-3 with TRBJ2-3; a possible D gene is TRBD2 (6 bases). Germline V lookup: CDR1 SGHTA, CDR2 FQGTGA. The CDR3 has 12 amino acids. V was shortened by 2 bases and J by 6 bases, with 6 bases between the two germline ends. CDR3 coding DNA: TGTGCCAGCAGCTTACTAGCGGATACGCAGTATTTT. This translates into CASSLLADTQYF. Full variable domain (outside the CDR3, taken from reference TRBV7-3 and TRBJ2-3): GAGVSQTPSNKVTEKGKYVELRCDPISGHTALYWYRQSLGQGPEFLIYFQGTGAADDSGLPNDRFFAVRPEGSVSTLKIQRTERGDSAVYLCASSLLADTQYFGPGTRLTVL.

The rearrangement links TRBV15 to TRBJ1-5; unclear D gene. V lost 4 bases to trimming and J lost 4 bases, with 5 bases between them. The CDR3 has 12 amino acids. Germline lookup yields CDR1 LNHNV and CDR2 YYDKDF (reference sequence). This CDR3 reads CATSIGNQPQHF. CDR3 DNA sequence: TGTGCCACCAGCATTGGTAATCAGCCCCAGCATTTT.

This CDR3 is CASSQGQYSNQPQHF. CDR3 sequence (DNA): TGCGCCAGCAGCCAAGGACAGTATAGCAATCAGCCCCAGCATTTT. The rearrangement links TRBV4-1 to TRBJ1-5; tentatively, D is TRBD1 (5 bases). The ends were cut back, 1 base at V and 0 bases at J, with 7 bases in the middle. The CDR3 is made up of 15 amino acids. Germline CDR1 MGHRA, CDR2 YSYEKL.

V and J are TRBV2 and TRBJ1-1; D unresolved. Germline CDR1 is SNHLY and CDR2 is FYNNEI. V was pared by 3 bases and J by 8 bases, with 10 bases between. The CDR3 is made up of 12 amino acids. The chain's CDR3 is CASSDSSREAFF. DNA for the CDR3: TGTGCCAGCAGTGATTCAAGTAGGGAAGCTTTCTTT.

The CDR3 sequence is CASSPDYQTYEQYF. CDR3 nucleotides: TGTGCCAGCAGCCCTGACTACCAGACCTACGAGCAGTACTTC. The V call is TRBV5-4, the J call TRBJ2-7, with D perhaps TRBD2 (5 bases). The germline V and J ends were trimmed by 4 bases and 2 bases, with 13 bases remaining between them. CDR1 is SGHNT, CDR2 YYREEE, per germline (reference sequence). The CDR3 consists of 14 residues.

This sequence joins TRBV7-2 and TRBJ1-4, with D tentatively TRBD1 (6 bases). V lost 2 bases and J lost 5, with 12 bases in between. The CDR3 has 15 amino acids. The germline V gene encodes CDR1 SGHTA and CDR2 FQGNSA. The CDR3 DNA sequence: TGTGCCAGCAGCTTATCAGGGGTCAGCAATGAAAAACTGTTTTTT. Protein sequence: CASSLSGVSNEKLFF.

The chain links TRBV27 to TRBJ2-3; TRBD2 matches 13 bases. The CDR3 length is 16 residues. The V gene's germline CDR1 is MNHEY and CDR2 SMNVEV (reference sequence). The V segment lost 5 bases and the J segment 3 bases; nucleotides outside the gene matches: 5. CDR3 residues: CASSPSTSGRTDTQYF. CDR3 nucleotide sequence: TGTGCCAGCAGTCCCTCGACTAGCGGGAGGACAGATACGCAGTATTTT.

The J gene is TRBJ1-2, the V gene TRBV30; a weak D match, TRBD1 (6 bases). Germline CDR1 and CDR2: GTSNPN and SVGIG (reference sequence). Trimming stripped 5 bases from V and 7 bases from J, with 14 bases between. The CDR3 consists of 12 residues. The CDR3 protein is CAWSYRAFGYTF. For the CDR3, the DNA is TGTGCCTGGTCCTACAGGGCTTTTGGCTACACCTTC.

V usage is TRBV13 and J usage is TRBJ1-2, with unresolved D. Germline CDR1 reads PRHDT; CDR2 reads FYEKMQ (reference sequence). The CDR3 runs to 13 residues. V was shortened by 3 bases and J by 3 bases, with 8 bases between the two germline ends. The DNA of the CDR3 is TGTGCCAGCAGCTTTGGGAGACACTATGGCTACACCTTC. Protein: CASSFGRHYGYTF.

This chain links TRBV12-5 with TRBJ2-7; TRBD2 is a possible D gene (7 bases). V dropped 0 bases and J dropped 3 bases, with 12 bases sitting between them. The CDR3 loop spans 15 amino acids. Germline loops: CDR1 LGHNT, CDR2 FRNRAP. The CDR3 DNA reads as TGTGCTAGTGGTTTGGTAAGGGGGGGAGTCTACGAGCAGTACTTC. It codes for CASGLVRGGVYEQYF.

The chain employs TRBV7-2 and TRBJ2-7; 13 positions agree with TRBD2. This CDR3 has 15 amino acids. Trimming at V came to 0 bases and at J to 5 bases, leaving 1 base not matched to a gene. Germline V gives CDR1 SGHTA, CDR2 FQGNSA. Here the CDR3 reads CASSLAGLAGHEQYF. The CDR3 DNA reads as TGTGCCAGCAGCTTAGCGGGACTAGCGGGACACGAGCAGTACTTC.

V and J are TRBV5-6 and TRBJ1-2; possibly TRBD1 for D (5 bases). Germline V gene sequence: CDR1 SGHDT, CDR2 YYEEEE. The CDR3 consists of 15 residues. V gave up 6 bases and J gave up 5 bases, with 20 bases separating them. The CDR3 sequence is CASTSPRRDQYGYTF. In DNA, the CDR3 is TGTGCCAGCACCTCGCCTCGCCGGGACCAATATGGCTACACCTTC.

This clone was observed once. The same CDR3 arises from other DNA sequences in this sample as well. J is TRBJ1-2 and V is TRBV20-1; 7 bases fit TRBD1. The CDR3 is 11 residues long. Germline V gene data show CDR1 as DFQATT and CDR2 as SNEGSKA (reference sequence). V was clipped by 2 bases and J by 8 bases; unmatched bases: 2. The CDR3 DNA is TGCAGTGCTAGATCAGGGGGAGGCTACACCTTC. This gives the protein CSARSGGGYTF.

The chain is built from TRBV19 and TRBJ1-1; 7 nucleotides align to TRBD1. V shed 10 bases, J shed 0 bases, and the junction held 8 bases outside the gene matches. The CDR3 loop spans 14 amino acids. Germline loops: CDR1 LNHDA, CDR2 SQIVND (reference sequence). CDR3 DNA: TGTGCCACTTGCCGGACAGGTTTGAACACTGAAGCTTTCTTT. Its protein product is CATCRTGLNTEAFF.